The next 24 T cell receptor beta chains were all read from a single sample in a study of blood T cell repertoires in COVID-19. The table came from immunoSEQ multiplex PCR; TCRdb's copy has only in-frame clones and leaves some out. The top ten hold 15% to 20% of the sample, which has approximately 70,000 clones, about four fifths seen once. Sequenced sample: peripheral blood. The receptor source for this set is a man in his sixties or seventies who had recovered from COVID-19.

The V gene is TRBV18, the J gene TRBJ1-1; D is unclear. The CDR3 totals 14 residues. Looked up from germline, CDR1 is KGHSH and CDR2 is LQKENI. The V and J ends lost 3 bases and 0 bases respectively, with 8 bases between them. The DNA of the CDR3 is TGTGCCAGCTCACCGGAACAGATGAACACTGAAGCTTTCTTT. Translating it yields CASSPEQMNTEAFF.

This clone occurred a few times. V gene TRBV19 combines with J gene TRBJ2-1; 12 bases are a match to TRBD2. V shed 6 bases, J shed 8 bases, and the junction held 14 bases outside the gene matches. CDR1 is LNHDA and CDR2 is SQIVND in the germline V gene (reference sequence). The CDR3 is 17 amino acids. Here the CDR3 reads CASSDGLAGSLSDEQFF. In DNA, the CDR3 is TGTGCCAGTAGCGACGGACTAGCGGGATCCCTCTCAGATGAGCAGTTCTTC.

This clone was seen more than once but under ten times. This CDR3 is also generated by other DNA sequences in the sample. The DNA of the CDR3 is TGTGCCAGTAGTTCAACCGGGGACACTGAAGCTTTCTTT. This sequence encodes CASSSTGDTEAFF. This chain connects TRBV19 to TRBJ1-1; D is unclear. CDR1 is LNHDA and CDR2 is SQIVND in the germline V gene (reference sequence). V lost 5 bases and J 3 bases, leaving 10 bases between the germline ends. CDR3 length: 13 amino acids.

The chain couples TRBV5-8 to TRBJ2-2; the match to TRBD2 covers 7 bases. V trimming: 5 bases; J trimming: 0 bases; junction bases outside the gene matches: 7. This CDR3 is 16 amino acids long. Germline values: CDR1 SGHTS, CDR2 YDEGEE. The DNA for the CDR3 is TGTGCCAGCAGGGGCCGGGAGGCCGCGAACACCGGGGAGCTGTTTTTT. This codes for CASRGREAANTGELFF.

The chain has TRBV28 and TRBJ2-1; 8 bases agree with TRBD2. CDR3 length: 14 amino acids. Germline V lookup: CDR1 MDHEN, CDR2 SYDVKM. With 7 bases clipped from V and 9 bases from J, the junction kept 11 bases outside the gene matches. CDR3 sequence reads: CASTPGGEGGEQFF. CDR3 DNA: TGTGCCAGCACTCCGGGGGGGGAGGGAGGTGAGCAGTTCTTC.

Here the CDR3 reads CASSVSGGGPNTGELFF. The CDR3 nucleotides are TGTGCCAGCAGCGTTTCAGGGGGTGGCCCGAACACCGGGGAGCTGTTTTTT. The V call is TRBV9, the J call TRBJ2-2, with 7 bases matching TRBD1. The CDR3 extends over 17 amino acids. V trimming: 2 bases; J trimming: 0 bases; junction bases outside the gene matches: 7. CDR1 SGDLS and CDR2 YYNGEE come from the germline V gene.

The gene calls are TRBV10-1 and TRBJ2-7, with a weak D call TRBD1 (6 bases). Trimming shortened V by 2 bases and J by 0 bases, and 14 bases separated the two germline ends. Germline CDR1 reads WNHNN; CDR2 reads SYGVQD (reference sequence). The CDR3 is made up of 16 amino acids. CDR3 loop: CASSELPGQNSYEQYF. The DNA for the CDR3 is TGCGCCAGCAGTGAGCTTCCCGGACAGAACTCCTACGAGCAGTACTTC.

The gene calls are TRBV19 and TRBJ2-2, with D perhaps TRBD1 (6 bases). The CDR3 spans 18 residues. Germline V lookup: CDR1 LNHDA, CDR2 SQIVND (reference sequence). V gave up 4 bases and J gave up 2 bases, with 20 bases separating them. DNA of the CDR3: TGTGCCAGTAGTACCCGGGACACCGACCCAAGAAACACCGGGGAGCTGTTTTTT. Translating gives CASSTRDTDPRNTGELFF.

The chain combines TRBV7-9 with TRBJ2-5, with unresolved D. Trimming shortened V by 6 bases and J by 2 bases, and 10 bases separated the two germline ends. The CDR3 has 13 residues. Germline V gene lookup returns CDR1 SEHNR and CDR2 FQNEAQ (reference sequence). The CDR3 DNA reads as TGTGCCAGCAGGTGGGCAGATCAAGAGACCCAGTACTTC. Protein: CASRWADQETQYF.

The CDR3 protein is CASSVDRGSGANVLTF. Here the CDR3 DNA reads TGCGCCAGCAGCGTGGACAGGGGGTCTGGGGCCAACGTCCTGACTTTC. J is TRBJ2-6 and V is TRBV5-1, with 10 bases lining up with TRBD1. CDR1 and CDR2 (germline): SGHRS, YFSETQ. With V trimmed by 4 bases and J by 1 base, 2 bases remained unmatched. CDR3 length: 16 amino acids.

The rearrangement joins TRBV7-2 to TRBJ2-2; 9 nucleotides line up with TRBD2. The germline gives CDR1 SGHTA, CDR2 FQGNSA. The V segment lost 2 bases and the J segment 5 bases; nucleotides outside the gene matches: 9. This CDR3 has 17 amino acids. The CDR3, as DNA: TGTGCCAGCAGCTTATATGGCGGGGGGGCTTATACCGGGGAGCTGTTTTTT. Protein product: CASSLYGGGAYTGELFF.

The chain carries TRBV11-3 and TRBJ1-2; 9 nucleotides align to TRBD1. Trimming cost V 1 base and J 4 bases; bases outside gene matches: 13. CDR1 and CDR2 from the germline V gene are SGHNT and YENEEA. This CDR3 comprises 18 residues. For the CDR3, the DNA is TGTGCCAGCAGCTTAGGGAGGGTGAGAGACAGGGGGACCTATGGCTACACCTTC. It is translated as CASSLGRVRDRGTYGYTF.

This sequence joins TRBV28 and TRBJ1-2; tentative D call: TRBD1 (6 bases). The CDR3 is made up of 17 amino acids. Germline V gene sequence: CDR1 MDHEN, CDR2 SYDVKM. Between the trimmed V and J ends, which lost 4 bases and 0 bases, there was a span of 18 bases. CDR3 sequence (DNA): TGTGCCAGCAGTTCGTACAGGGACGGGAAGTCTAACTATGGCTACACCTTC. Its protein is CASSSYRDGKSNYGYTF.

This clone was picked up one time. The rearrangement joins TRBV20-1 to TRBJ1-2, with D uncertain. The CDR3 has 11 amino acids. V lost 4 bases and J 8 bases, leaving 11 bases between the germline ends. Germline V CDR1 and CDR2: DFQATT, SNEGSKA (reference sequence). This CDR3 is CSAIPIAGYTF. CDR3 sequence (DNA): TGCAGTGCTATCCCAATTGCGGGCTACACCTTC.

This clone came up a few times. This chain joins TRBV5-8 and TRBJ1-5; 9 bases agree with TRBD1. Per germline, CDR1 SGHTS and CDR2 YDEGEE. The CDR3 length is 15 residues. Germline trimming cut 4 bases from V and 4 bases from J; bases unmatched to any gene: 6. CDR3 region: CASSRKQGANQPQHF. The DNA for the CDR3 is TGTGCCAGCAGCAGGAAACAGGGGGCGAATCAGCCCCAGCATTTT.

This clone was counted a few times. This chain connects TRBV6-5 to TRBJ2-2; 8 nucleotides align to TRBD1. The CDR3 has 14 amino acids. J lost 4 bases, V lost 7 bases, and 5 bases had no gene match. The germline gives CDR1 MNHEY, CDR2 SVGAGI. The CDR3 is CASTRTGTTGELFF. As DNA, the CDR3 is TGTGCCAGCACCAGGACAGGGACCACCGGGGAGCTGTTTTTT.

The gene calls are TRBV10-2 and TRBJ1-6; no definite D call. Trimming took 2 bases from V and 7 from J, leaving 6 bases between them. Germline-derived CDR1 and CDR2 are WSHSY and SAAADI. The CDR3 has 13 amino acids. The CDR3 sequence is CASSETVNSPLHF. The CDR3 region has the DNA TGCGCCAGCAGTGAGACGGTAAATTCACCCCTCCACTTT.

The V and J genes are TRBV19 and TRBJ2-7; D unclear. Germline V lookup: CDR1 LNHDA, CDR2 SQIVND (reference sequence). The germline V and J ends were trimmed by 3 bases and 1 base, with 4 bases remaining between them. CDR3 length equals 12 residues. The CDR3 DNA reads as TGTGCCAGTAGTATCCTGTCCTACGAGCAGTACTTC. It specifies CASSILSYEQYF.

The CDR3 protein is CASSHGPGRIGTNEKLFF. DNA for the CDR3: TGTGCCAGCAGCCATGGCCCGGGGAGAATCGGAACTAATGAAAAACTGTTTTTT. The rearrangement joins TRBV3-1 (or the pseudogene TRBV3-2) to TRBJ1-4; D ambiguous. Trimming shortened V by 3 bases and J by 1 base, and 18 bases separated the two germline ends. The CDR3 is 18 amino acids. Germline-derived CDR1 and CDR2 are LGHDT and YNNKEL (reference sequence).

This clone was seen once. V and J are TRBV5-1 and TRBJ2-7; TRBD1 matches 9 bases. CDR1 and CDR2 from the germline V gene are SGHRS and YFSETQ. With 4 bases clipped from V and 6 bases from J, the junction kept 8 bases outside the gene matches. The CDR3 runs to 14 residues. CDR3 sequence (DNA): TGCGCCAGCAGCGCCGGGACAGGGTCAGGCGAGCAGTACTTC. The encoded protein is CASSAGTGSGEQYF.

The rearrangement joins TRBV28 to TRBJ2-1, with no clear D. CDR3 length equals 11 residues. Trimming shortened V by 3 bases and J by 9 bases, and 6 bases separated the two germline ends. Germline V gene sequence: CDR1 MDHEN, CDR2 SYDVKM. CDR3 protein: CASSFRSEQFF. CDR3 bases: TGTGCCAGCAGTTTTCGGTCTGAGCAGTTCTTC.

The chain carries TRBV29-1 and TRBJ2-3; the D gene is possibly TRBD1 (6 bases). The CDR3 has 12 amino acids. V shed 6 bases and J shed 10 bases, with 17 bases lying between them. Germline V CDR1 and CDR2: SQVTM, ANQGSEA. The CDR3 sequence: CSVPQGAGSQYF. The CDR3 coding sequence is TGCAGCGTACCACAGGGTGCCGGGTCGCAGTATTTT.

On this clone itself: The germline gene is not matched at one end of the junction; a read error may be the cause. CDR3 amino acids: CGTGAGAEAFF. Written as DNA, the CDR3 is TGCGGAACAGGGGCCGGCGCTGAAGCTTTCTTT. The chain joins TRBV10-3 to TRBJ1-1, with 7 nucleotides matching TRBD1. CDR3 length: 11 residues. The germline V gene has CDR1 ENHRY and CDR2 SYGVKD.

The chain combines TRBV23-1 with TRBJ2-3; D perhaps matches TRBD2 (6 bases). TRBV23-1 qualifies as an ORF whose function is uncertain. Trimming pared 4 bases from V and 2 bases from J, leaving 13 bases between. The CDR3 consists of 15 residues. This CDR3 is CASSPPREVTDTQYF. The CDR3 coding sequence is TGCGCCAGCAGTCCCCCGAGGGAGGTCACAGATACGCAGTATTTT.